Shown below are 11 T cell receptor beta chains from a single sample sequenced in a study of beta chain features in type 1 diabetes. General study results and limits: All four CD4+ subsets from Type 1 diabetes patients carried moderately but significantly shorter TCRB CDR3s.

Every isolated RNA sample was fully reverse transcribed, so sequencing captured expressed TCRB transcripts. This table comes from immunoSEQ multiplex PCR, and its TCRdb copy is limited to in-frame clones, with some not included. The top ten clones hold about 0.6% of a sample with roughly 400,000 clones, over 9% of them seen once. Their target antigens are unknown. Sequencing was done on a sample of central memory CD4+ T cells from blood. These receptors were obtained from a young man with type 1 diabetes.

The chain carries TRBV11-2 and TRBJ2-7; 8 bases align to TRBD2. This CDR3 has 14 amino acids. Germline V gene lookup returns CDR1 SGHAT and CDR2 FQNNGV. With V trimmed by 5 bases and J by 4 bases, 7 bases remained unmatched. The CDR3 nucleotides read TGTGCCAGCAGCCGAACCGGGAGGGCTTACGAGCAGTACTTC. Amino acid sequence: CASSRTGRAYEQYF.

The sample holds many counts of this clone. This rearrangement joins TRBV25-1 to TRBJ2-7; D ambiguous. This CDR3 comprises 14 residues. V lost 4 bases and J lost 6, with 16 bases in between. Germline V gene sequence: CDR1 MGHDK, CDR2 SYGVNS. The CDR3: CASSVSTRQSEQYF. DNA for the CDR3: TGTGCCAGCAGTGTAAGTACTCGGCAGTCCGAGCAGTACTTC.

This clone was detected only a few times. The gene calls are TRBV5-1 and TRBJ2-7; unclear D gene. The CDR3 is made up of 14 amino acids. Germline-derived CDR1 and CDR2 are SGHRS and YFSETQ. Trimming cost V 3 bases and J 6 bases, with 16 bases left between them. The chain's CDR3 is CASSSRTGTFEQYF. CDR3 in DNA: TGCGCCAGCAGCTCCCGTACGGGTACCTTCGAGCAGTACTTC.

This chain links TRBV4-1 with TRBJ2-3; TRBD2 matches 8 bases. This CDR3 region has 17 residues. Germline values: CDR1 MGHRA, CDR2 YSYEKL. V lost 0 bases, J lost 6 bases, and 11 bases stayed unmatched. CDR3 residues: CASSQDRTGGPGDTQYF. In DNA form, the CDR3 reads TGCGCCAGCAGCCAAGATCGCACGGGAGGGCCAGGGGATACGCAGTATTTT.

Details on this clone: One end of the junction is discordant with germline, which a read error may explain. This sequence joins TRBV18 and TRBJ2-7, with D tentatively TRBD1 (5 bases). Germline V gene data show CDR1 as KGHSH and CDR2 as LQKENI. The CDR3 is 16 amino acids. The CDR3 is CASSPLGRTSSHEQYF. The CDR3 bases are TGTGCCAGCTCACCACTTGGGCGGACAAGCTCCCACGAGCAGTACTTC.

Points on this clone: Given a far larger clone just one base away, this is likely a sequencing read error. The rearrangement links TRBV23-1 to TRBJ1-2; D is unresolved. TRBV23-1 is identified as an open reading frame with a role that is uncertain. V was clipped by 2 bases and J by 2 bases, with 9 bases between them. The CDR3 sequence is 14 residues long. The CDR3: CASSQRCFNYGYTF. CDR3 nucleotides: TGCGCCAGCAGTCAAAGGTGCTTCAACTATGGCTACACCTTC.

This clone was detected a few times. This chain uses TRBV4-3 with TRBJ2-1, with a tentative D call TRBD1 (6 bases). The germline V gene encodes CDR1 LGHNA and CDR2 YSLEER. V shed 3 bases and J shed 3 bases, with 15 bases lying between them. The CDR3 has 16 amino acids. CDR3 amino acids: CASSQNRVGIYNEQFF. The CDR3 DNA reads TGCGCCAGCAGCCAGAACAGGGTTGGCATCTACAATGAGCAGTTCTTC.

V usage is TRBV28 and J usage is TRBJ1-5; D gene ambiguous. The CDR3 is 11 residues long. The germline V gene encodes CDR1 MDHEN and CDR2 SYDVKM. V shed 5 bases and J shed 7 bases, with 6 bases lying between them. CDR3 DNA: TGTGCCAGCAGTCGGGCCCAGCCCCAGCATTTT. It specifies CASSRAQPQHF.

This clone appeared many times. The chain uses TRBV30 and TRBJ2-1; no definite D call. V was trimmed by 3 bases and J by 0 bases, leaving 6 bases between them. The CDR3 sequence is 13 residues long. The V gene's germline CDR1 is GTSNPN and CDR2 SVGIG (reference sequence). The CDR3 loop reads CAWRRSSYNEQFF. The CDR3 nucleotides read TGTGCCTGGAGGAGGAGCTCCTACAATGAGCAGTTCTTC.

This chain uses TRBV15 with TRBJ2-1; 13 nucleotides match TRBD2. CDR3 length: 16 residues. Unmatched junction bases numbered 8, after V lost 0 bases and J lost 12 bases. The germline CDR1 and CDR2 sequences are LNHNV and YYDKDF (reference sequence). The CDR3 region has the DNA TGTGCCACCAGCAGAGATAGGACTAGCGGGAGAGAGAGGCAGTTCTTC. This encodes CATSRDRTSGRERQFF.

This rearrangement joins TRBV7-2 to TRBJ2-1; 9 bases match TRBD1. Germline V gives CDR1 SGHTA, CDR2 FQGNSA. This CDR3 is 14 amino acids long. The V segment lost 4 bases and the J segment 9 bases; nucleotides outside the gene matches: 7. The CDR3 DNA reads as TGTGCCAGCAGCTCAGGGACAGGGATCGGTGAGCAGTTCTTC. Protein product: CASSSGTGIGEQFF.